Below, one TCR beta chain is given with its context. What it binds is not known. The table came from immunoSEQ multiplex PCR; TCRdb's copy has only in-frame clones and leaves some out. The sample comprises about 36,000 clones, 69% of which are singletons, and 12% to 15% rests with the top ten. These data are taken from a study of PD-1 blockade in classical Hodgkin lymphoma. Study overall: Nivolumab was administered to patients intravenously at 3 mg/kg every 2 weeks. Findings and caveats of the study: Those achieving complete response showed baseline diversity like newly diagnosed patients. CD4+ TCR diversity rose significantly by C4D1, and CD8+ TCR diversity did not. Before treatment, TCR diversity in newly diagnosed patients was reportedly lower than in healthy donors.

V gave up 3 bases and J gave up 8 bases, with 16 bases separating them. This CDR3 is 14 amino acids long. CDR1 and CDR2 from the germline V gene are SGHNT and YENEEA. No patient escaped relapse after autologous stem cell transplantation, and brentuximab vedotin exposure varied. This rearrangement joins TRBV11-3 to TRBJ1-2; a possible D gene is TRBD1 (5 bases). The sample in question was peripheral blood mononuclear cells (PBMCs), obtained before the second cycle of nivolumab. The TCR was taken from a human donor with classical Hodgkin lymphoma. CDR3 protein: CASSFEGAPWGYTF. For the CDR3, the DNA is TGTGCCAGCAGCTTCGAAGGGGCCCCCTGGGGCTACACCTTC.